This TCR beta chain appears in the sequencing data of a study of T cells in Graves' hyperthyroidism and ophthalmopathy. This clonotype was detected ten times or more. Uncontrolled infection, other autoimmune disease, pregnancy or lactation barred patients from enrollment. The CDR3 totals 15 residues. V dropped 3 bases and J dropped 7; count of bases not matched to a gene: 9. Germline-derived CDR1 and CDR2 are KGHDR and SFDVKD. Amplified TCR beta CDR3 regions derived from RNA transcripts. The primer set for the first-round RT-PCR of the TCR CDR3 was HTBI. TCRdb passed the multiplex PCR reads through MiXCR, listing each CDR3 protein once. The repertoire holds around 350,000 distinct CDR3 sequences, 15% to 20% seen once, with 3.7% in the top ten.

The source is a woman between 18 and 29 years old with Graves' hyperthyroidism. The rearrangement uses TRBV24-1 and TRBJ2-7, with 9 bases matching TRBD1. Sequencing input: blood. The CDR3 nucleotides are TGTGCCACCAGTGATCAGACAGGGGGTACTGAAGAGCAGTACTTC. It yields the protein CATSDQTGGTEEQYF.